This is a list of T cell receptor beta chains from one sample in a study of T cell responses to AZD1222 COVID-19 vaccine. Some clones are missing from TCRdb's copy, which holds only in-frame ones; the method was immunoSEQ multiplex PCR. The profile shows fewer than 130,000 clones, 92% of them singletons. The sequencing used peripheral blood, collected 28 days after the second AZD1222 dose. Receptor source: an adult who received the AZD1222 COVID-19 vaccine. Both conserved end residues are part of each CDR3. The order of the fields is V gene, J gene, clone size, D gene, CDR3 protein, CDR3 DNA. The D gene is left open where the match is weak. The size field is filled for only some rows; it gives once, few, many or a size class.

V gene: TRBV5-1
J gene: TRBJ1-4
clone size: NA
D gene: NA
CDR3 protein: CASSLQGFGEKLFF
CDR3 DNA: TGCGCCAGCAGCCTGCAGGGGTTTGGTGAAAAACTGTTTTTT

V gene: TRBV28
J gene: TRBJ1-1
clone size: NA
D gene: NA
CDR3 protein: CASSLQGGALAFF
CDR3 DNA: TGTGCCAGCAGTCTCCAAGGGGGGGCGTTAGCTTTCTTT

V gene: TRBV7-9
J gene: TRBJ2-2
clone size: NA
D gene: NA
CDR3 protein: CASTPVIARGLNTGELFF
CDR3 DNA: TGTGCCAGCACCCCGGTGATCGCACGGGGACTGAACACCGGGGAGCTGTTTTTT

V gene: TRBV5-6
J gene: TRBJ1-1
clone size: few
D gene: NA
CDR3 protein: CASSPQGGTEAFF
CDR3 DNA: TGTGCCAGCAGCCCCCAAGGCGGCACTGAAGCTTTCTTT

V gene: TRBV19
J gene: TRBJ1-4
clone size: NA
D gene: NA
CDR3 protein: CASRATGYNEKLFF
CDR3 DNA: TGTGCCAGTAGGGCAACAGGGTATAATGAAAAACTGTTTTTT

V gene: TRBV6-2/TRBV6-3
J gene: TRBJ2-3
clone size: NA
D gene: NA
CDR3 protein: CASSEGLITDTQYF
CDR3 DNA: TGTGCCAGCAGCGAGGGACTGATCACAGATACGCAGTATTTT

V gene: TRBV3-1/TRBV3-2
J gene: TRBJ2-1
clone size: NA
D gene: NA
CDR3 protein: CASSQDPSPRSNEQFF
CDR3 DNA: TGTGCCAGCAGCCAAGATCCTAGTCCCAGGAGCAATGAGCAGTTCTTC

V gene: TRBV7-2
J gene: TRBJ2-5
clone size: NA
D gene: NA
CDR3 protein: CASSLGSETQYF
CDR3 DNA: TGTGCCAGCAGCTTAGGATCGGAGACCCAGTACTTC

V gene: TRBV5-5
J gene: TRBJ1-1
clone size: NA
D gene: TRBD1
CDR3 protein: CASSPTGGNTEAFF
CDR3 DNA: TGTGCCAGCAGCCCTACAGGGGGGAACACTGAAGCTTTCTTT

V gene: TRBV18
J gene: TRBJ2-3
clone size: NA
D gene: TRBD2
CDR3 protein: CASSPASGERAQYF
CDR3 DNA: TGTGCCAGCTCACCAGCTAGCGGGGAACGCGCGCAGTATTTT

V gene: TRBV6-2/TRBV6-3
J gene: TRBJ1-2
clone size: NA
D gene: NA
CDR3 protein: CASSSARWGGYTF
CDR3 DNA: TGTGCCAGCAGTTCGGCCCGCTGGGGAGGCTACACCTTC

V gene: TRBV10-1
J gene: TRBJ2-5
clone size: NA
D gene: TRBD1
CDR3 protein: CASSHRGETQYF
CDR3 DNA: TGCGCCAGCAGTCACAGGGGGGAGACCCAGTACTTC

V gene: TRBV27
J gene: TRBJ2-3
clone size: NA
D gene: TRBD1
CDR3 protein: CASSLWGQGTDTQYF
CDR3 DNA: TGTGCCAGCAGTCTCTGGGGACAGGGCACAGATACGCAGTATTTT

V gene: TRBV4-1
J gene: TRBJ1-1
clone size: NA
D gene: NA
CDR3 protein: CASSQVSRENTEAFF
CDR3 DNA: TGCGCCAGCAGCCAAGTGTCCAGGGAGAACACTGAAGCTTTCTTT